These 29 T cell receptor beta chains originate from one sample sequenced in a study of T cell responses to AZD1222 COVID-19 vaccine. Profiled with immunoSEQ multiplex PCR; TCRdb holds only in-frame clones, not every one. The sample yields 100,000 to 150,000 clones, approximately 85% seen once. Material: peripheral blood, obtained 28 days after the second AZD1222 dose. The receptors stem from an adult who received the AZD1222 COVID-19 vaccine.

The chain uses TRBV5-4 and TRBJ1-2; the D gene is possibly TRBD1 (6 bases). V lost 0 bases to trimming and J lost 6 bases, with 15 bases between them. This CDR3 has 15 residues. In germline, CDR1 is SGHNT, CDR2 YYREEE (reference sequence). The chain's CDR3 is CASSLGITGYDGYTF. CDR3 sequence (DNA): TGTGCCAGCAGCTTGGGCATTACAGGGTACGATGGCTACACCTTC.

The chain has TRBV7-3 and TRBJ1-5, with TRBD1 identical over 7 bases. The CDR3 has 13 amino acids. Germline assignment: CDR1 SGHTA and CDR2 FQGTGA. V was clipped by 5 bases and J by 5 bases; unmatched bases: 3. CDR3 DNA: TGTGCCAGCAGCAGACAGGGCGATCAGCCCCAGCATTTT. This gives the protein CASSRQGDQPQHF.

As DNA, the CDR3 is TGTGCCAGCAGCTTCCAGCCGGGACAGGGAGGAGGAAACACCATATATTTT. Protein product: CASSFQPGQGGGNTIYF. The chain links TRBV7-2 to TRBJ1-3; TRBD1 matches at 9 bases. The CDR3 consists of 17 residues. J gave up 4 bases and V 3 bases, and 10 bases lay outside the gene matches. Germline V lookup: CDR1 SGHTA, CDR2 FQGNSA.

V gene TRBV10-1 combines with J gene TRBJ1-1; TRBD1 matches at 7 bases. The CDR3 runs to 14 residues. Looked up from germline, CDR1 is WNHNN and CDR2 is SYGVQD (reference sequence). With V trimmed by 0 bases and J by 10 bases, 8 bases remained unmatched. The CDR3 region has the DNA TGCGCCAGCAGTGAGTCGAAAGACAGGGAAGGAGCTTTCTTT. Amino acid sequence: CASSESKDREGAFF.

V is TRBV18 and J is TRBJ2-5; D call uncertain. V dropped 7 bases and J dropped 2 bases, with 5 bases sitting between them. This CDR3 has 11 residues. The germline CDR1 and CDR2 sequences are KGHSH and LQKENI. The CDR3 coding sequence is TGTGCCAGCTTAGTTCAAGAGACCCAGTACTTC. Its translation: CASLVQETQYF.

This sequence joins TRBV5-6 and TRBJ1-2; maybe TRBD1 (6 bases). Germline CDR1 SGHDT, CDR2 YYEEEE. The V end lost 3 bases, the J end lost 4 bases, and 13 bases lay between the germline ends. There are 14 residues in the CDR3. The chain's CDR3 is CASSSPGHRYGYTF. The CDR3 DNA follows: TGTGCCAGCAGCTCCCCGGGACACCGCTATGGCTACACCTTC.

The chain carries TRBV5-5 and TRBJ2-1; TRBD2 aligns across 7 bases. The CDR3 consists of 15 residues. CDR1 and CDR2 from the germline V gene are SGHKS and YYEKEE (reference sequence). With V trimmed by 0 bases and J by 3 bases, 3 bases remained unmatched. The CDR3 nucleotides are TGTGCCAGCAGCTTGGGGACTAGGCTCTACAATGAGCAGTTCTTC. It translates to CASSLGTRLYNEQFF. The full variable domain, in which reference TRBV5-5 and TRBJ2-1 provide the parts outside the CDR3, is DAGVTQSPTHLIKTRGQQVTLRCSPISGHKSVSWYQQVLGQGPQFIFQYYEKEERGRGNFPDRFSARQFPNYSSELNVNALLLGDSALYLCASSLGTRLYNEQFFGPGTRLTVL.

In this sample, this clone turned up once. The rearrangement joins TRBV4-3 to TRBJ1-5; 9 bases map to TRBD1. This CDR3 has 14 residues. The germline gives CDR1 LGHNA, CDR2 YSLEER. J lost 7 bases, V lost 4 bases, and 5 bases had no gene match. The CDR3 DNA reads TGCGCCAGCAGCCCCTGGACAGGGGTGCAGCCCCAGCATTTT. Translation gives CASSPWTGVQPQHF.

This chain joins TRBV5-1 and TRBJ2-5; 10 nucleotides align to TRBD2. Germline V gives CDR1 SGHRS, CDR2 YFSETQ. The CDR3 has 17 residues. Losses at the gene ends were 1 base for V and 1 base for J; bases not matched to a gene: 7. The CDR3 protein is CASSLLAGVSIQETQYF. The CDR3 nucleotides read TGCGCCAGCAGCTTGCTAGCGGGGGTTTCGATCCAAGAGACCCAGTACTTC. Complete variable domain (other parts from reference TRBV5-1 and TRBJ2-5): KAGVTQTPRYLIKTRGQQVTLSCSPISGHRSVSWYQQTPGQGLQFLFEYFSETQRNKGNFPGRFSGRQFSNSRSEMNVSTLELGDSALYLCASSLLAGVSIQETQYFGPGTRLLVL.

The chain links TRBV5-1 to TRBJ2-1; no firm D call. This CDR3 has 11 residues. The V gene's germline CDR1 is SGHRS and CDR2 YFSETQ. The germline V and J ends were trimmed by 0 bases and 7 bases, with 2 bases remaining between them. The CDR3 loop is CASSLGNEQFF. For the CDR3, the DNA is TGCGCCAGCAGCTTGGGTAATGAGCAGTTCTTC.

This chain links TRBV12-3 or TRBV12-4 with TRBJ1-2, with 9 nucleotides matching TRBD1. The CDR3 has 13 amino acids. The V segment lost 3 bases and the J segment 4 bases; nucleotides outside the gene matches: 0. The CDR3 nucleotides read TGTGCCAGCAGTTTGGACAGGGGCTATGGCTACACCTTC. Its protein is CASSLDRGYGYTF.

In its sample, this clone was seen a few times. The CDR3 is CAWIDLGNTIYF. CDR3 in DNA: TGTGCCTGGATAGATCTTGGGAACACCATATATTTT. J is TRBJ1-3 and V is TRBV30; D gene uncertain. V was cut by 4 bases and J by 7 bases, with 11 bases left in between. Germline CDR1 reads GTSNPN; CDR2 reads SVGIG (reference sequence). CDR3 size: 12 residues. The variable domain in full, completed from reference TRBV30 and TRBJ1-3, reads SQTIHQWPATLVQPVGSPLSLECTVEGTSNPNLYWYRQAAGRGLQLLFYSVGIGQISSEVPQNLSASRPQDRQFILSSKKLLLSDSGFYLCAWIDLGNTIYFGEGSWLTVV.

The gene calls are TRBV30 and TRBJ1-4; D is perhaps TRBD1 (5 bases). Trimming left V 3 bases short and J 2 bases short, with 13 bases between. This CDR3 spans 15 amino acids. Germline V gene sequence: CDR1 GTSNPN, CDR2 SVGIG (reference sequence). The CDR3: CAWSEVGVTNEKLFF. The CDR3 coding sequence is TGTGCCTGGAGCGAGGTGGGGGTCACTAATGAAAAACTGTTTTTT.

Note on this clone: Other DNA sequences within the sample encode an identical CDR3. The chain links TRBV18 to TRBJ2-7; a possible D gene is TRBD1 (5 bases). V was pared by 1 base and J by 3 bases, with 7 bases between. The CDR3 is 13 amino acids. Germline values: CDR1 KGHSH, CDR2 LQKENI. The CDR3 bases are TGTGCCAGCTCACCACGGGGCGGCTACGAGCAGTACTTC. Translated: CASSPRGGYEQYF.

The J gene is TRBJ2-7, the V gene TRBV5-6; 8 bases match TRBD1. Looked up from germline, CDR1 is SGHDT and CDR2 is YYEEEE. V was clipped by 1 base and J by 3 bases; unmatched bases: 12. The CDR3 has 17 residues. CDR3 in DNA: TGTGCCAGCAGCTTGAGGAGAATGACAGGGGAAGGCTACGAGCAGTACTTC. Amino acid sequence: CASSLRRMTGEGYEQYF.

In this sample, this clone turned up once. The CDR3 bases are TGTGCCAGCACCAACGCGAATTCACCCCTCCACTTT. The encoded protein is CASTNANSPLHF. The chain links TRBV25-1 to TRBJ1-6; no clear D gene. The germline CDR1 and CDR2 sequences are MGHDK and SYGVNS. The V gene lost 7 bases and the J gene lost 7 bases, with 8 bases spanning the gap. The CDR3 runs to 12 residues.

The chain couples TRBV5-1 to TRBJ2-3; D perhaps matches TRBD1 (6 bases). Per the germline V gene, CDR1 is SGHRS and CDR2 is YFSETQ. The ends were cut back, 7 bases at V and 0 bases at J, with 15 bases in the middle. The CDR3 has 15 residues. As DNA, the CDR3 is TGCGCCAGCCACATACAGGGACAAAGCACAGATACGCAGTATTTT. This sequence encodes CASHIQGQSTDTQYF.

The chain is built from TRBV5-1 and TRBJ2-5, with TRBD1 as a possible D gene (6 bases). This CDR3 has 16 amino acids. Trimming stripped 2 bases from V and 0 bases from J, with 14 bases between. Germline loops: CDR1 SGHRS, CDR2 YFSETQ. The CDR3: CASSFSNRVDQETQYF. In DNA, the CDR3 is TGCGCCAGCAGCTTTAGCAACAGGGTGGACCAAGAGACCCAGTACTTC.

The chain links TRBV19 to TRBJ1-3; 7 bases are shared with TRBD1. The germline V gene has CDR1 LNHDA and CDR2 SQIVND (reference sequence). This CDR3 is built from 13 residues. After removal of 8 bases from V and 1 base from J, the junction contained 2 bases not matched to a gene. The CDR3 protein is CASGGQSGNTIYF. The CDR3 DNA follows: TGTGCCAGTGGGGGACAGTCTGGAAACACCATATATTTT.

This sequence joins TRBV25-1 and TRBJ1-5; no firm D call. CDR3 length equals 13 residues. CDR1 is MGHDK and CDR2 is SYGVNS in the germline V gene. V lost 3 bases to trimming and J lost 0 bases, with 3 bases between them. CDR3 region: CASSDYSNQPQHF. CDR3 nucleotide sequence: TGTGCCAGCAGTGACTATAGCAATCAGCCCCAGCATTTT.

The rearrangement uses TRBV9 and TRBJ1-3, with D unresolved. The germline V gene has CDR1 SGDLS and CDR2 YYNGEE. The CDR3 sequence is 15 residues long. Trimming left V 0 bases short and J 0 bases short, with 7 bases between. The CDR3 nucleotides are TGTGCCAGCAGCGTAGCGATAACCTCTGGAAACACCATATATTTT. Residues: CASSVAITSGNTIYF.

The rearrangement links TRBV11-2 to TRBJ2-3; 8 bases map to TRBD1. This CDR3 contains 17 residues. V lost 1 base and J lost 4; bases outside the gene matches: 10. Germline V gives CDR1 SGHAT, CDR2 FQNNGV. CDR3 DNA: TGTGCCAGCAGCTTAGGTGCCAGGGGGCGGTATGCAGATACGCAGTATTTT. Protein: CASSLGARGRYADTQYF.

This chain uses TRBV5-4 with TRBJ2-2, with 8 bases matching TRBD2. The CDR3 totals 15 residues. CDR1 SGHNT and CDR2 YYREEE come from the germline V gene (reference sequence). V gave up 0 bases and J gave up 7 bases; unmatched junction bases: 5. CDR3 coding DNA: TGTGCCAGCAGCTTGGGCGGGGGGAGAATCGGGGAGCTGTTTTTT. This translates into CASSLGGGRIGELFF.

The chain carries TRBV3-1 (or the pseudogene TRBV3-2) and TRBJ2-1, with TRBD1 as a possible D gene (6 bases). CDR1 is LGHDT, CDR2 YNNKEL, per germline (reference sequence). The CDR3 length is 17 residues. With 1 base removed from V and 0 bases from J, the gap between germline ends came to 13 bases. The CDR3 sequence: CASSQVGGQGSYNEQFF. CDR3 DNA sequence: TGTGCCAGCAGCCAAGTAGGGGGACAAGGCTCCTACAATGAGCAGTTCTTC.

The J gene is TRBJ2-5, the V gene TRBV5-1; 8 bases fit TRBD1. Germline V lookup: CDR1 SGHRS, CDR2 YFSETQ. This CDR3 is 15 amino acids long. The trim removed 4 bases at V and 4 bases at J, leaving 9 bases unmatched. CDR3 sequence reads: CASSPRTDRGETQYF. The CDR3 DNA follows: TGCGCCAGCAGCCCCCGAACTGACAGGGGAGAGACCCAGTACTTC. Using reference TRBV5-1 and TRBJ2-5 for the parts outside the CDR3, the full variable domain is KAGVTQTPRYLIKTRGQQVTLSCSPISGHRSVSWYQQTPGQGLQFLFEYFSETQRNKGNFPGRFSGRQFSNSRSEMNVSTLELGDSALYLCASSPRTDRGETQYFGPGTRLLVL.

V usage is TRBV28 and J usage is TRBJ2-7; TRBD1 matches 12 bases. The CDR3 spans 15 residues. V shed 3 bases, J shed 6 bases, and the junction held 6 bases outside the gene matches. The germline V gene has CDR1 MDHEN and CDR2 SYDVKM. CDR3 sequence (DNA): TGTGCCAGCAGTTTCTACCGGGACAGGGGGCCCGAGCAGTACTTC. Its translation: CASSFYRDRGPEQYF.

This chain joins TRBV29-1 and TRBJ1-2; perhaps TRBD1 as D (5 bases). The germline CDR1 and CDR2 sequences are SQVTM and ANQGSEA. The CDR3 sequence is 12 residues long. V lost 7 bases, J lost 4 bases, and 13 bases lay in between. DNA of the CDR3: TGCAGCGAGACAGCTACTGGCTATGGCTACACCTTC. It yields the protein CSETATGYGYTF.

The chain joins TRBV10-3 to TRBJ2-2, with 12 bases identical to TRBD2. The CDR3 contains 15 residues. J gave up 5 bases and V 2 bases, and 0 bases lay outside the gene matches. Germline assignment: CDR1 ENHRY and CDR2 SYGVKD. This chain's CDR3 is CAISEGLAGTGELFF. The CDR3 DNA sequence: TGTGCCATCAGTGAGGGACTAGCGGGGACCGGGGAGCTGTTTTTT.

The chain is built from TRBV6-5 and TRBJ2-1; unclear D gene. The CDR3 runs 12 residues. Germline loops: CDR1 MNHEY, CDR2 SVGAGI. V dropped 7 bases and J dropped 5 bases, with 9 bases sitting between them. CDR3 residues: CASMRINNEQFF. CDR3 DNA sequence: TGTGCCAGCATGAGGATCAACAATGAGCAGTTCTTC.